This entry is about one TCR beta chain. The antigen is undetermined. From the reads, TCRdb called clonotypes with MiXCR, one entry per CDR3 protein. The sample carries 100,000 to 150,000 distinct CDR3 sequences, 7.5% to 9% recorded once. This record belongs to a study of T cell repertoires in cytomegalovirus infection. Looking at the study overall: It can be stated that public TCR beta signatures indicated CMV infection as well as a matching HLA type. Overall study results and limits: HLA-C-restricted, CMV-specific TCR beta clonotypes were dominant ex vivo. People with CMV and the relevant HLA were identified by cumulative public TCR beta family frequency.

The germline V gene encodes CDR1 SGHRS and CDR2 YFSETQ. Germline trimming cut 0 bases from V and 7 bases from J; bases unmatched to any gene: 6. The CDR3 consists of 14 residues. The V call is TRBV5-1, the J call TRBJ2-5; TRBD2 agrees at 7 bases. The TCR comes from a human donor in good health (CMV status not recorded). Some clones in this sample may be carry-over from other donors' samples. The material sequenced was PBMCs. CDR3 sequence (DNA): TGCGCCAGCAGCTTGGCCGTCAGGGAGGGGACCCAGTACTTC. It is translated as CASSLAVREGTQYF.